These T cell receptor beta chains were read from a single sample in a study of vaccination and CD4 T cells after COVID-19. No antigens are known for them. TCRdb re-analysed the PCR reads in MiXCR, keeping a single row per CDR3 protein. The sample lists roughly 7,000 distinct CDR3 sequences, 35% occurring once. The sample consisted of CD4+ T cells from blood, cultured in vitro. The source of these receptors is a human donor in good health. Each CDR3 is given with its conserved first and last residue. A D gene is named only where the DNA matches it firmly. Clone size is given for some rows only: seen once, a few or many times, or a class if the clone is expanded.

>.|.|TRBJ2-5|TRBV5-1
TGCGCCAGCAGCCGGACACCTCAAGAGACCCAGTACTTC
CASSRTPQETQYF
>.|TRBD1|TRBJ1-2|TRBV18
TGTGCCAGCTCAGCCACAGGGGATGGCTACACCTTC
CASSATGDGYTF
>.|.|TRBJ2-1|TRBV29-1
TGCAGCGTTGCCCTAGGCGGAGATTACAATGAGCAGTTCTTC
CSVALGGDYNEQFF
>.|.|TRBJ2-6|TRBV19
TGTGCCAGTAGTTTGTACAGGGAATCCGGGGCCAACGTCCTGACTTTC
CASSLYRESGANVLTF
>.|.|TRBJ2-5|TRBV7-2
TGTGCCAGCAGCCCCCAGCGGGAGACCCAGTACTTC
CASSPQRETQYF
>few|.|TRBJ2-5|TRBV20-1
TGCAGTGCTAGTAGGACCAGCCAAGAGACCCAGTACTTC
CSASRTSQETQYF
>.|TRBD1|TRBJ1-3|TRBV20-1
TGCAGTGCTCGACAGGGAGGTAACACCATATATTTT
CSARQGGNTIYF
>.|TRBD1|TRBJ1-6|TRBV5-4
TGTGCCAGCAGCCAAAAGACAGGGCGGGGTTCACCCCTCCACTTT
CASSQKTGRGSPLHF
>.|TRBD1|TRBJ1-1|TRBV10-3
TGTGCCATCAGTGCTTACCCCATGGGACAGGGGCCCCTTCGGACTGAAGCTTTCTTT
CAISAYPMGQGPLRTEAFF
>few|.|TRBJ2-5|TRBV7-6
TGTGCCAGCAGCCTTAACGAAGAAGAGACCCAGTACTTC
CASSLNEEETQYF
>.|.|TRBJ1-5|TRBV10-3
TGTGCCATCAGTGAGTCCGCGGGTAGCAATCAGCCCCAGCATTTT
CAISESAGSNQPQHF
>.|.|TRBJ1-1|TRBV2
TGTGCCAGCAGTGACGGCGCTGAAGCTTTCTTT
CASSDGAEAFF
>.|.|TRBJ1-2|TRBV4-3
TGCGCCAGCAGTCGAGGACAGCCAGGCTATGGCTACACCTTC
CASSRGQPGYGYTF
>few|.|TRBJ2-3|TRBV20-1
TGCAGTGCTAGAGATATCAGGAGGTCAGATACGCAGTATTTT
CSARDIRRSDTQYF
>.|.|TRBJ2-1|TRBV7-6
TGTGCCAGCAGTTATCTCCAGGGCAATGAGCAGTTCTTC
CASSYLQGNEQFF
>.|.|TRBJ2-7|TRBV30
TGTGCCGGGGCTCGCGGGCAGATCCCCTACGAGCAGTACTTC
CAGARGQIPYEQYF
>once|.|TRBJ2-3|TRBV4-1
TGCGCCAGCAGCCACGAAACAGATACGCAGTATTTT
CASSHETDTQYF
>.|.|TRBJ1-1|TRBV7-6
TGTGCCAGCAGCTTAGCGTTTGGCGCGAGCACTGAAGCTTTCTTT
CASSLAFGASTEAFF
>.|.|TRBJ1-5|TRBV12-3/TRBV12-4
TGTGCCAGCATCAGAAGCAGGGCACGCCATAGCAATCAGCCCCAGCATTTT
CASIRSRARHSNQPQHF
>.|TRBD2|TRBJ2-5|TRBV7-9
TGTGCCAGCAGCCCGGGACTAGGGGGGGGGACCCAGTACTTC
CASSPGLGGGTQYF
>.|.|TRBJ2-7|TRBV6-2/TRBV6-3
TGTGCCAGCAGCCGCCTGGGGGCGGCCTTCTCCTACGAGCAGTACTTC
CASSRLGAAFSYEQYF
>.|.|TRBJ1-6|TRBV30
TGTGCCTTCTCCACGATAGGACAGAATAATTCACCCCTCCACTTT
CAFSTIGQNNSPLHF
>few|TRBD2|TRBJ2-7|TRBV6-5
TGTGCCAGCAGTTTAGCGGGGGACTCCTACGAGCAGTACTTC
CASSLAGDSYEQYF
>.|TRBD2|TRBJ2-5|TRBV10-3
TGTGCCATCAGTCAGCTCGAACTAGCGGGAGAGACCCAGTACTTC
CAISQLELAGETQYF
>.|TRBD1|TRBJ1-5|TRBV20-1
TGCAGTGCTAGAGATAACGTTCGCCGGGACAGGGGGGTGGGGGAACATCAGCCCCAGCATTTT
CSARDNVRRDRGVGEHQPQHF
>.|.|TRBJ1-6|TRBV7-9
TGTGCCAGCAGCGACGGAAATTCACCCCTCCACTTT
CASSDGNSPLHF
>medium-sized|.|TRBJ1-5|TRBV7-9
TGTGCCAGCAGCTTATCGGCTTCCGGGGATCAGCCCCAGCATTTT
CASSLSASGDQPQHF
>.|.|TRBJ2-2|TRBV2
TGTGCCAGCACTATGCCCGGGGAGCTGTTTTTT
CASTMPGELFF
>.|TRBD1|TRBJ2-3|TRBV19
TGTGCCAGTACCCTACAGGGGGCCAGCACAGATACGCAGTATTTT
CASTLQGASTDTQYF
>.|TRBD1|TRBJ1-6|TRBV30
TGTGCCTGCGCCTCTTGGACAGGAGTGTCACCCCTCCACTTT
CACASWTGVSPLHF
>.|.|TRBJ1-2|TRBV6-1
TGTGCCAGCACCCTACGTGGGCAGGGGATGGGTTACACCTTC
CASTLRGQGMGYTF
>.|TRBD1|TRBJ2-7|TRBV19
TGTGCCAGTAGTAGACAGGGTGTCGAGCAGTACTTC
CASSRQGVEQYF
>.|.|TRBJ1-2|TRBV11-1
TGTGCCAGCAGCCTCCGGTCGGTTTCCTATGGCTACACCTTC
CASSLRSVSYGYTF
>.|.|TRBJ2-5|TRBV19
TGTGCCAGCGCAAACAGGAGAGAGACCCAGTACTTC
CASANRRETQYF
>.|.|TRBJ2-7|TRBV27
TGTGCCAGCAGAGACCCGGACATATCCTACGAGCAGTACTTC
CASRDPDISYEQYF
>.|.|TRBJ1-5|TRBV14
TGTGCCAGCAGCCAAGAACGACGGGGGAATGGTAGCAATCAGCCCCAGCATTTT
CASSQERRGNGSNQPQHF
>few|.|TRBJ1-1|TRBV19
TGTGCCAGTACCCGCCAGGGTGTTATGAACACTGAAGCTTTCTTT
CASTRQGVMNTEAFF
>few|.|TRBJ1-1|TRBV11-2
TGTGCCAGCAGGACGGTAAGAGGGAACACTGAAGCTTTCTTT
CASRTVRGNTEAFF
>.|.|TRBJ2-7|TRBV21-1
TGTGCCAGCAGTCCCGAAGACGCAGCGGGAAAGTACGAGCAGTACTTC
CASSPEDAAGKYEQYF
>once|TRBD1|TRBJ2-7|TRBV7-2
TGTGCCAGCAGCTTAGGACAGGGGGCTTACTACGAGCAGTACTTC
CASSLGQGAYYEQYF
>.|.|TRBJ2-1|TRBV6-1
TGTGCCAGCAGGTCAAAACGGGACATATTCTCCTACAATGAGCAGTTCTTC
CASRSKRDIFSYNEQFF
>few|.|TRBJ1-1|TRBV19
TGTGCCAGTAGTATAAACCGGAGGTCTAGGGCTGAAGCTTTCTTT
CASSINRRSRAEAFF
>once|TRBD2|TRBJ2-1|TRBV7-3
TGTGCCAGCAGCTTCGGACTAGCGGGAGCCTACAATGAGCAGTTCTTC
CASSFGLAGAYNEQFF
>few|.|TRBJ2-2|TRBV24-1
TGTGCCACCAGTGGCATCGGGGAGCTGTTTTTT
CATSGIGELFF
>.|.|TRBJ1-6|TRBV7-8
TGTGCCAGCAGCCCACACCTGGGACCCCTCCACTTT
CASSPHLGPLHF
>.|TRBD2|TRBJ2-5|TRBV27
TGTGCCAGCAGTTTCCAGGGCGGGGGTAGTAGAGAGACCCAGTACTTC
CASSFQGGGSRETQYF
>few|.|TRBJ1-2|TRBV24-1
TGTGCCACCAGTGATCCCCTACAGGAAAGGGTTGATGGCTACACCTTC
CATSDPLQERVDGYTF
>few|TRBD1|TRBJ2-2|TRBV6-5
TGTGCCAGCAGTTCTTGGGACAGGGTACACACCGGGGAGCTGTTTTTT
CASSSWDRVHTGELFF
>few|TRBD1|TRBJ1-2|TRBV27
TGTGCCAGCAGTCAGGCGGACAGGGTTCGAGATGGCTACACCTTC
CASSQADRVRDGYTF
>few|TRBD1|TRBJ2-7|TRBV6-5
TGTGCCAGCAGTTCTGCGGGACAGGGGTACGAGCAGTACTTC
CASSSAGQGYEQYF
>.|.|TRBJ2-5|TRBV2
TGTGCCGGCAGCCGCAGGCCCTTGGAGACCCAGTACTTC
CAGSRRPLETQYF